What follows is one T cell receptor beta chain and its context. This entry belongs to a study of blood T cell repertoires in COVID-19. The V and J ends lost 6 bases and 5 bases, in that order; junction bases with no gene match: 4. There are 13 residues in the CDR3. The germline gives CDR1 MNHEY, CDR2 SVGAGI. Sequencing used immunoSEQ multiplex PCR; TCRdb keeps in-frame clones, though not all of them. The sample shows about 230,000 clones, 83% of them seen only once. The chain carries TRBV6-5 and TRBJ2-3; 8 bases map to TRBD1. The material sequenced was peripheral blood. The TCR was taken from a woman aged 45 to 65 with acute or convalescent COVID-19. CDR3 region: CASSATGGDTQYF. CDR3 sequence (DNA): TGTGCCAGCAGCGCTACAGGGGGAGATACGCAGTATTTT.